This TCR beta chain was found in a study of OX40 agonist ivuxolimab in advanced cancers. Here immunoSEQ multiplex PCR was the method, and the copy in TCRdb shows in-frame clones only, minus some. This table has some 82,000 clones, around nine tenths appearing once. The sample consisted of CD4+ or CD8+ T cells sorted from blood, taken in a trial of the OX40 agonist ivuxolimab. This receptor was taken from an adult with an advanced solid tumor such as melanoma, head and neck, liver or kidney cancer.

CDR3 sequence reads: CASSQGPGSGWADTQYF. CDR3 sequence (DNA): TGCGCCAGCAGCCAAGGACCCGGGAGCGGTTGGGCAGATACGCAGTATTTT. The V and J genes are TRBV4-3 and TRBJ2-3, with D possibly being TRBD2 (6 bases). CDR1 LGHNA and CDR2 YSLEER come from the germline V gene. This CDR3 has 17 amino acids. V lost 1 base and J 4 bases, leaving 18 bases between the germline ends.